This T cell receptor (beta chain) is drawn from a study of vaccination and CD4 T cells after COVID-19. Study information: Post-vaccination specimens were collected at a median of roughly 65 days following dose two (range 14 to 241).

The CDR3 spans 16 residues. J gave up 5 bases and V 3 bases, and 11 bases lay outside the gene matches. Germline CDR1 reads DFQATT; CDR2 reads SNEGSKA (reference sequence). TCRdb fed the PCR reads into MiXCR, producing one record per CDR3 protein. This sample has about 15,000 distinct CDR3 sequences, with over 65% found just once. Of note for this clonotype: Its antigen remains unidentified.

Whole-study results and caveats: Among reactive clones from convalescent patients, a median 86.3% appeared only post-vaccination.

The origin of this receptor is a human donor who had recovered from COVID-19. The sequenced sample was CD4+ T cells from blood, obtained after SARS-CoV-2 vaccination. The V gene is TRBV20-1, the J gene TRBJ2-5; 11 positions match TRBD2. The CDR3 sequence: CSASGGLAGGRETQYF. CDR3 bases: TGCAGTGCTAGCGGGGGGCTAGCGGGAGGACGTGAGACCCAGTACTTC.